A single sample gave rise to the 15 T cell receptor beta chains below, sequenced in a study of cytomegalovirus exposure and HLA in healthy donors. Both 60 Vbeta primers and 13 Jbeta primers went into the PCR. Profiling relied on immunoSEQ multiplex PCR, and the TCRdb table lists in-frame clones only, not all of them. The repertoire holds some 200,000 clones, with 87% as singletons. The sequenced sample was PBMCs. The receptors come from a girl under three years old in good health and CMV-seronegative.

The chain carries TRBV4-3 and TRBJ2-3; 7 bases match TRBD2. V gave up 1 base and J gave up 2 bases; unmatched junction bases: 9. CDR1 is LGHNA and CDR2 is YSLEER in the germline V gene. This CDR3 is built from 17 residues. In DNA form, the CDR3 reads TGCGCCAGCAGCCAAGGGGGTCCTAGCGGAAACACAGATACGCAGTATTTT. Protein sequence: CASSQGGPSGNTDTQYF.

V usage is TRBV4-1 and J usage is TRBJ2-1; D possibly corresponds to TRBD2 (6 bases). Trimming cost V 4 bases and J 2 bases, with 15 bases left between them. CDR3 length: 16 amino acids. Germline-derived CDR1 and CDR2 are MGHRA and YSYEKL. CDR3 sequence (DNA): TGCGCCAGCAGCCGAATAGCGGAAACTCCCTACAATGAGCAGTTCTTC. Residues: CASSRIAETPYNEQFF.

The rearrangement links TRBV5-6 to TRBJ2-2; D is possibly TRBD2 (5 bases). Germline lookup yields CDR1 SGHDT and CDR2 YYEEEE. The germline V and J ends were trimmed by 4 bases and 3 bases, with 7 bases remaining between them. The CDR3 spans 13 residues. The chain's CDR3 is CASSLRDTGELFF. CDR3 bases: TGTGCCAGCAGCCTGAGGGACACCGGGGAGCTGTTTTTT.

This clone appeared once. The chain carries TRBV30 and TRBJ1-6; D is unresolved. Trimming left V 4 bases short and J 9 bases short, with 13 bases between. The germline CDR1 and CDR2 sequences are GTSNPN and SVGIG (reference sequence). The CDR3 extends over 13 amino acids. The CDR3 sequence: CAWIEQVGSPLHF. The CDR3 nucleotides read TGTGCCTGGATCGAACAAGTTGGTTCACCCCTCCACTTT. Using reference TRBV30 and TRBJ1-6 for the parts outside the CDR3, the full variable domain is SQTIHQWPATLVQPVGSPLSLECTVEGTSNPNLYWYRQAAGRGLQLLFYSVGIGQISSEVPQNLSASRPQDRQFILSSKKLLLSDSGFYLCAWIEQVGSPLHFGNGTRLTVT.

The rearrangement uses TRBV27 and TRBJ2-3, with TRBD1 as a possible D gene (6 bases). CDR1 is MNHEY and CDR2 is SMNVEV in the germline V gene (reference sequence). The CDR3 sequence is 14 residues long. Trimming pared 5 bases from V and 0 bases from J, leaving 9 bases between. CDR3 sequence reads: CASSLRGSTDTQYF. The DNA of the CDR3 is TGTGCCAGCAGTCTCAGGGGTAGCACAGATACGCAGTATTTT.

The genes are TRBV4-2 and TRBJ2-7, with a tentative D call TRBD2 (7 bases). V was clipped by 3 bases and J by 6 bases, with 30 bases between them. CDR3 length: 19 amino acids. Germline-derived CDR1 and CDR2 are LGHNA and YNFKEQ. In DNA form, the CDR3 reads TGTGCCAGCAGCCATCACCCTGGGCGAAAACTGGGGGGGCTGTGCGAGCAGTACTTC. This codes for CASSHHPGRKLGGLCEQYF.

The DNA for the CDR3 is TGTGCCTGGAAGAGGGCAGGCTATGGCTACACCTTC. Its protein product is CAWKRAGYGYTF. The rearrangement uses TRBV30 and TRBJ1-2; no reliable D call. V was cut by 4 bases and J by 4 bases, with 10 bases left in between. CDR3 length: 12 amino acids. Per germline, CDR1 GTSNPN and CDR2 SVGIG (reference sequence).

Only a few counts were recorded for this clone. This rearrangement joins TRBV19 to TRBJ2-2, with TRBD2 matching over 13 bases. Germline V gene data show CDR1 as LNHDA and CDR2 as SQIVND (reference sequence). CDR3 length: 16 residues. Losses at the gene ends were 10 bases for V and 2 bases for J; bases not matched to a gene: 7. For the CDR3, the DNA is TGTGCCACCTCGGGACTAGCGGGACAAAACACCGGGGAGCTGTTTTTT. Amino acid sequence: CATSGLAGQNTGELFF.

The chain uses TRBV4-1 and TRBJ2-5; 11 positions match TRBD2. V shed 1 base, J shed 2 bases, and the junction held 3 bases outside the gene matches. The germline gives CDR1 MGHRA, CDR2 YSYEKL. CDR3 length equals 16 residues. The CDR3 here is CASSQGGTSGQETQYF. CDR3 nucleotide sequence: TGCGCCAGCAGCCAAGGGGGGACTAGCGGACAAGAGACCCAGTACTTC.

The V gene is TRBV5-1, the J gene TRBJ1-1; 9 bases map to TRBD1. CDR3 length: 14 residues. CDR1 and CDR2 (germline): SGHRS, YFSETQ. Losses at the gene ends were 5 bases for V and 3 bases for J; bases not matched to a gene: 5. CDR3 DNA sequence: TGCGCCAGCAGTGCGGACAGGGGATACACTGAAGCTTTCTTT. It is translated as CASSADRGYTEAFF.

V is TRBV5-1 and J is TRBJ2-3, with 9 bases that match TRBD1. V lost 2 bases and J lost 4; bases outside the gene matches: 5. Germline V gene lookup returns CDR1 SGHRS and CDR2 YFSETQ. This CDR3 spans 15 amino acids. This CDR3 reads CASSLQGADSDTQYF. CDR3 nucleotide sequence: TGCGCCAGCAGCTTACAGGGGGCGGATTCAGATACGCAGTATTTT.

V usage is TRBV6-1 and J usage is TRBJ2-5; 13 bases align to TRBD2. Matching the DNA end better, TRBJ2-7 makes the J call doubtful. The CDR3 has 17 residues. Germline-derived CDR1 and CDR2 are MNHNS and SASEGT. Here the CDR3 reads CASSDRTSGSTAYEQYF. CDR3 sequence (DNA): TGTGCCAGCAGTGATAGGACTAGCGGGAGTACGGCCTACGAGCAGTACTTC.

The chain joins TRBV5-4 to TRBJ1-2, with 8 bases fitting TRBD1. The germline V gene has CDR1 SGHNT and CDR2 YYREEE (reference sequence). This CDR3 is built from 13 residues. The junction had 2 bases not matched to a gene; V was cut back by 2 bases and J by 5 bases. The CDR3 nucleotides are TGTGCCAGCAGCTTTCAGGGGGCTTATGGCTACACCTTC. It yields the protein CASSFQGAYGYTF.

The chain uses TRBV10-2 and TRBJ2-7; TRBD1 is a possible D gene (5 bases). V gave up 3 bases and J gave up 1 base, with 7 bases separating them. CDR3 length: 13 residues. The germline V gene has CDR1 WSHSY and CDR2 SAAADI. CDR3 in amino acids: CASSDTGSYEQYF. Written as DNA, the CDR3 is TGCGCCAGCAGTGACACAGGTTCCTACGAGCAGTACTTC.

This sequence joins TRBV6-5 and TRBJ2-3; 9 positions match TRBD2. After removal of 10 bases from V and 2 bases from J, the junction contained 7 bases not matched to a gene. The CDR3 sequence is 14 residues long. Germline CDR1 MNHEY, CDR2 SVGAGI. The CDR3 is CAIRSGGVTDTQYF. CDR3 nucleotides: TGTGCCATCCGTAGCGGGGGAGTCACAGATACGCAGTATTTT.